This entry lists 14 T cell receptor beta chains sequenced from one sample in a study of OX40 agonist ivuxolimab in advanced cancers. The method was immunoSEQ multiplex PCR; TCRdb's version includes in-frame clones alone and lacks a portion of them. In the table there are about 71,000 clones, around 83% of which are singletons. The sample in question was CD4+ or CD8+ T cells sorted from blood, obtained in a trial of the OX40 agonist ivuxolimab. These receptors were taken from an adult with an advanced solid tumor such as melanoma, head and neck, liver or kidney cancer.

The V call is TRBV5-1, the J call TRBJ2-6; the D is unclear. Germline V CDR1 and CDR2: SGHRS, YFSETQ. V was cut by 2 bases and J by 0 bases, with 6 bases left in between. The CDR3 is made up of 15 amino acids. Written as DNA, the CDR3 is TGCGCCAGCAGCTTTATGGCCTCTGGGGCCAACGTCCTGACTTTC. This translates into CASSFMASGANVLTF.

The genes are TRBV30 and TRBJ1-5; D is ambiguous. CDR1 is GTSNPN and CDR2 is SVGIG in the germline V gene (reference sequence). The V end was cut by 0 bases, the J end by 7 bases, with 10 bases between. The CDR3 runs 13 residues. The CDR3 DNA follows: TGTGCCTGGAGTGTTACTAATCGGCAGCCCCAGCATTTT. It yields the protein CAWSVTNRQPQHF. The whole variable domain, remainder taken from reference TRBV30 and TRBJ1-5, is SQTIHQWPATLVQPVGSPLSLECTVEGTSNPNLYWYRQAAGRGLQLLFYSVGIGQISSEVPQNLSASRPQDRQFILSSKKLLLSDSGFYLCAWSVTNRQPQHFGDGTRLSIL.

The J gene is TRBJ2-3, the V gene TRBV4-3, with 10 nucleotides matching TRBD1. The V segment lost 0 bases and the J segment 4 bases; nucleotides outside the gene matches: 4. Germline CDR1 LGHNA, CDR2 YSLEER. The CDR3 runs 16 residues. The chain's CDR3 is CASSQDRDRGADTQYF. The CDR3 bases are TGCGCCAGCAGCCAAGACCGGGACAGGGGCGCAGATACGCAGTATTTT.

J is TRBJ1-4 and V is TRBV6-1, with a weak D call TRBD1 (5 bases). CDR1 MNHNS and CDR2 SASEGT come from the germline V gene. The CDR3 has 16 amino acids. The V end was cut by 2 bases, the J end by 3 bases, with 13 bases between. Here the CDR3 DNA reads TGTGCCAGCAGTGAAATCTGGGGACGGTCTAATGAAAAACTGTTTTTT. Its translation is CASSEIWGRSNEKLFF.

This CDR3 is CASSPRDGVTYEQYF. The DNA of the CDR3 is TGTGCCAGCAGCCCCCGGGACGGCGTAACCTACGAGCAGTACTTC. This chain connects TRBV13 to TRBJ2-7; perhaps D is TRBD1 or TRBD2 (5 bases each). Germline V lookup: CDR1 PRHDT, CDR2 FYEKMQ (reference sequence). V was shortened by 5 bases and J by 2 bases, with 16 bases between the two germline ends. This CDR3 has 15 amino acids.

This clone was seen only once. The CDR3 DNA is TGTGCCAGCAGCTGGACAGACCAACCCTATGGGGAGCTGTTTTTT. Amino acid sequence: CASSWTDQPYGELFF. This chain links TRBV5-4 with TRBJ2-2; TRBD1 is a possible D gene (6 bases). Germline CDR1 SGHNT, CDR2 YYREEE (reference sequence). V was trimmed by 3 bases and J by 8 bases, leaving 17 bases between them. The CDR3 sequence is 15 residues long. Together with reference TRBV5-4 and TRBJ2-2, the CDR3 gives the full variable domain: ETGVTQSPTHLIKTRGQQVTLRCSSQSGHNTVSWYQQALGQGPQFIFQYYREEENGRGNFPPRFSGLQFPNYSSELNVNALELDDSALYLCASSWTDQPYGELFFGEGSRLTVL.

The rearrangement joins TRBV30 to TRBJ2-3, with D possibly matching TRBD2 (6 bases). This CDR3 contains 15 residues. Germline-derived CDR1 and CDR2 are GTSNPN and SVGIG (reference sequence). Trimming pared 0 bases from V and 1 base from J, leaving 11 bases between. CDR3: CAWSVRSSGTDTQYF. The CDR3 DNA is TGTGCCTGGAGTGTAAGGTCTAGCGGCACAGATACGCAGTATTTT.

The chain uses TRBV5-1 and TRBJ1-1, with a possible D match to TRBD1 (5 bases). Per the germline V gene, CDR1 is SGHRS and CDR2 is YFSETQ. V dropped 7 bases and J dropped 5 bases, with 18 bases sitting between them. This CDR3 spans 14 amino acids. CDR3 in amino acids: CASGLTPGGTEAFF. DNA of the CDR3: TGCGCCAGCGGATTGACGCCGGGGGGGACTGAAGCTTTCTTT.

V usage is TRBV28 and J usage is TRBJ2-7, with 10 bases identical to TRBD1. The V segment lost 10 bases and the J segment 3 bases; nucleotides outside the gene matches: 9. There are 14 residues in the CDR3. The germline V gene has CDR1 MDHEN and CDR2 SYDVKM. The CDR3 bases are TGTGCCACCGGATCCGGACAGGGGGGCTACGAGCAGTACTTC. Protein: CATGSGQGGYEQYF.

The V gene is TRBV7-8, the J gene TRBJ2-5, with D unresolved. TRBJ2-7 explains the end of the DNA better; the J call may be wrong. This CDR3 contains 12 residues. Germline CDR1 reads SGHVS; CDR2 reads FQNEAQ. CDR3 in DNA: TGTGCCAGCAGCGTAAACTCCTACGAGCAGTACTTC. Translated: CASSVNSYEQYF.

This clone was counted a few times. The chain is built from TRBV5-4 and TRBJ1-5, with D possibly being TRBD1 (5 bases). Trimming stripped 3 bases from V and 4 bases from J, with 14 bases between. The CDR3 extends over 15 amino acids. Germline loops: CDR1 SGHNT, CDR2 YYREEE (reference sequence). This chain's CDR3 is CASSWGGAENQPQHF. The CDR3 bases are TGTGCCAGCAGCTGGGGCGGGGCGGAGAATCAGCCCCAGCATTTT.

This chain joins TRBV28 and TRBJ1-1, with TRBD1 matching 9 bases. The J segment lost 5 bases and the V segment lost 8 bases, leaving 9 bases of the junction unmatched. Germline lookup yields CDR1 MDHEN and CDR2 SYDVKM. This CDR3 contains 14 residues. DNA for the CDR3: TGTGCCAGCGGACTAAGACAGGGGGGGACTGAAGCTTTCTTT. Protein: CASGLRQGGTEAFF.

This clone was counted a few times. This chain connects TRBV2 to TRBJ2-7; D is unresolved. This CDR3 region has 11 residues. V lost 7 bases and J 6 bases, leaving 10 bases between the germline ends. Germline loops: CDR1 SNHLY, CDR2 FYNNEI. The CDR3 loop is CASMQAGEQYF. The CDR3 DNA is TGTGCCAGCATGCAGGCAGGCGAGCAGTACTTC. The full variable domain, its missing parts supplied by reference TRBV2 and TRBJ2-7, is EPEVTQTPSHQVTQMGQEVILRCVPISNHLYFYWYRQILGQKVEFLVSFYNNEISEKSEIFDDQFSVERPDGSNFTLKIRSTKLEDSAMYFCASMQAGEQYFGPGTRLTVT.

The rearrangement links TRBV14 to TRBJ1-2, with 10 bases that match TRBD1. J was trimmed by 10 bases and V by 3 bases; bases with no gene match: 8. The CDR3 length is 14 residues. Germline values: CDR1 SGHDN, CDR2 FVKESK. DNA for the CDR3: TGTGCCAGCAGCCAGCACCCCGGGACAGGGGACTACACCTTC. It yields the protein CASSQHPGTGDYTF.